A single sample is the source of the 25 T cell receptor beta chains below, sequenced in a study of blood T cell repertoires in COVID-19. Sequencing was performed with immunoSEQ multiplex PCR; in TCRdb, only in-frame clones are kept and a portion is missing. The table has fewer than 250,000 clones, 81% seen once. The specimen sequenced was PBMCs or T cells enriched from blood (not recorded which). These receptors came from a woman aged 45-65 years with acute COVID-19.

The V gene is TRBV19, the J gene TRBJ2-1; TRBD2 matches 9 bases. In germline, CDR1 is LNHDA, CDR2 SQIVND (reference sequence). Trimming cost V 5 bases and J 10 bases; bases outside gene matches: 12. This CDR3 region has 15 residues. This chain's CDR3 is CASSPGSGRVPEQFF. In DNA, the CDR3 is TGTGCCAGTAGTCCCGGTAGCGGGAGAGTACCCGAGCAGTTCTTC.

The chain has TRBV6-2 or TRBV6-3 and TRBJ1-2, with 7 bases matching TRBD1. The CDR3 sequence is 14 residues long. J gave up 8 bases and V 0 bases, and 6 bases lay outside the gene matches. The germline V gene has CDR1 MNHEY and CDR2 SVGEGT. CDR3 sequence: CASSYSYRGGGYTF. CDR3 DNA: TGTGCCAGCAGTTACTCATACAGGGGCGGCGGCTACACCTTC.

The genes are TRBV24-1 and TRBJ2-2, with D possibly matching TRBD2 (6 bases). V was cut by 6 bases and J by 7 bases, with 17 bases left in between. Germline CDR1 and CDR2: KGHDR and SFDVKD. The CDR3 extends over 15 amino acids. CDR3 DNA sequence: TGTGCCACCAGTTTACCGGGAGCAATCGGCGGGGAGCTGTTTTTT. Translated: CATSLPGAIGGELFF.

The rearrangement links TRBV6-6 to TRBJ1-1; D unclear. Trimming cost V 5 bases and J 2 bases, with 12 bases left between them. The CDR3 covers 14 residues. The germline CDR1 and CDR2 sequences are MNHNY and SVGAGI (reference sequence). The CDR3 spells CASSEVGFNTEAFF. The CDR3 region has the DNA TGTGCCAGCAGTGAGGTCGGATTCAACACTGAAGCTTTCTTT.

J is TRBJ1-5 and V is TRBV5-4, with 7 nucleotides matching TRBD1. V dropped 0 bases and J dropped 3; count of bases not matched to a gene: 3. Germline values: CDR1 SGHNT, CDR2 YYREEE (reference sequence). The CDR3 runs 15 residues. The CDR3 spells CASSLGGQFNQPQHF. CDR3 in DNA: TGTGCCAGCAGCTTGGGGGGACAGTTCAATCAGCCCCAGCATTTT.

The gene calls are TRBV7-2 and TRBJ2-3, with TRBD1 as a possible D gene (5 bases). Germline V CDR1 and CDR2: SGHTA, FQGNSA. This CDR3 region has 15 residues. V was pared by 4 bases and J by 2 bases, with 13 bases between. The CDR3 DNA reads TGTGCCAGCAGCTCGGCGAAGACAGCCACAGATACGCAGTATTTT. Amino acids: CASSSAKTATDTQYF.

This rearrangement joins TRBV19 to TRBJ2-7; 7 positions agree with TRBD1. CDR3 length: 16 amino acids. After removal of 1 base from V and 6 bases from J, the junction contained 12 bases not matched to a gene. Germline CDR1 and CDR2: LNHDA and SQIVND (reference sequence). The chain's CDR3 is CASSIGPPGQSGEQYF. Written as DNA, the CDR3 is TGTGCCAGTAGTATAGGGCCCCCGGGACAGTCCGGCGAGCAGTACTTC.

CDR3 coding DNA: TGTGCCAGCAGTGATTGGACAGGGCACACTGAAGCTTTCTTT. Residues: CASSDWTGHTEAFF. V is TRBV2 and J is TRBJ1-1; TRBD1 agrees at 8 bases. The CDR3 loop spans 14 amino acids. V lost 3 bases to trimming and J lost 3 bases; unmatched junction nucleotides: 3. Germline V gene lookup returns CDR1 SNHLY and CDR2 FYNNEI.

This rearrangement joins TRBV21-1 to TRBJ2-3; the D segment call TRBD2 is taken from the table without a DNA check. TRBV21-1 is given as a pseudogene. The CDR3 covers 16 residues. CDR3: CASSKNTHDAADTQYF. The CDR3 coding sequence is TGTGCCAGCAGCAAAAATACCCATGACGCGGCAGATACGCAGTATTTT.

This chain links TRBV3-1 (or the pseudogene TRBV3-2) with TRBJ2-7; possibly TRBD2 for D (6 bases). Trimming cost V 2 bases and J 0 bases, with 17 bases left between them. CDR3 length: 17 amino acids. Germline CDR1 is LGHDT and CDR2 is YNNKEL (reference sequence). The CDR3 spells CASSQFSPPGVSYEQYF. In DNA, the CDR3 is TGTGCCAGCAGCCAATTTAGCCCCCCGGGGGTCTCCTACGAGCAGTACTTC.

The chain combines TRBV9 with TRBJ2-5; 12 bases map to TRBD2. This CDR3 comprises 16 residues. Trimming removed 0 bases from V and 4 bases from J; junction bases left unmatched: 4. CDR1 is SGDLS, CDR2 YYNGEE, per germline. CDR3: CASSVGVTSGGETQYF. As DNA, the CDR3 is TGTGCCAGCAGCGTAGGCGTGACTAGCGGGGGAGAGACCCAGTACTTC.

This clone was observed a handful of times. The chain employs TRBV28 and TRBJ1-2, with 10 positions matching TRBD1. The CDR3 runs 14 residues. After removal of 7 bases from V and 2 bases from J, the junction contained 4 bases not matched to a gene. Germline V gene data show CDR1 as MDHEN and CDR2 as SYDVKM. For the CDR3, the DNA is TGTGCCAGCAATTCGGGACAGGGGAACTATGGCTACACCTTC. Translating it yields CASNSGQGNYGYTF.

This chain joins TRBV28 and TRBJ1-6; 9 nucleotides align to TRBD1. The V gene end was trimmed by 8 bases and the J gene end by 0 bases; junction bases not matched to a gene: 11. Germline CDR1 MDHEN, CDR2 SYDVKM. The CDR3 spans 18 residues. The CDR3 spells CASEGQGLLSSYNSPLHF. CDR3 nucleotide sequence: TGTGCCAGCGAGGGACAGGGACTTCTAAGCTCCTATAATTCACCCCTCCACTTT. The variable domain in full, with the rest retrieved from reference TRBV28 and TRBJ1-6, is DVKVTQSSRYLVKRTGEKVFLECVQDMDHENMFWYRQDPGLGLRLIYFSYDVKMKEKGDIPEGYSVSREKKERFSLILESASTNQTSMYLCASEGQGLLSSYNSPLHFGNGTRLTVT.

In its sample, this clone was seen a few times. V and J are TRBV2 and TRBJ2-2; a weak D match, TRBD1 (6 bases). CDR3 length equals 14 residues. The V gene lost 4 bases and the J gene lost 0 bases, with 6 bases spanning the gap. The V gene's germline CDR1 is SNHLY and CDR2 FYNNEI. CDR3 in amino acids: CASSGTANTGELFF. The CDR3 DNA sequence: TGTGCCAGCAGTGGGACAGCGAACACCGGGGAGCTGTTTTTT.

This chain links TRBV15 with TRBJ1-5, with 11 bases lining up with TRBD1. CDR1 and CDR2 from the germline V gene are LNHNV and YYDKDF (reference sequence). The CDR3 spans 18 residues. V was pared by 3 bases and J by 0 bases, with 7 bases of the junction left unmatched. CDR3 in amino acids: CATSSRDRGTNSNQPQHF. Here the CDR3 DNA reads TGTGCCACCAGCAGCCGGGACAGGGGGACAAATAGCAATCAGCCCCAGCATTTT.

The rearrangement uses TRBV19 and TRBJ1-3, with TRBD1 as a possible D gene (5 bases). CDR3 length: 14 amino acids. V dropped 11 bases and J dropped 6 bases, with 20 bases sitting between them. Germline V CDR1 and CDR2: LNHDA, SQIVND (reference sequence). The CDR3 is CASSSGMLTNTIYF. CDR3 nucleotide sequence: TGTGCCTCCAGTTCAGGGATGTTGACAAACACCATATATTTT.

CDR3 in DNA: TGTGCCAGCAGCGAAGCAGGAGCGGGGGGGGATGAGCAGTTCTTC. Encoded protein: CASSEAGAGGDEQFF. The chain is built from TRBV14 and TRBJ2-1, with 10 bases aligning to TRBD2. Trimming cost V 5 bases and J 8 bases; bases outside gene matches: 9. Germline loops: CDR1 SGHDN, CDR2 FVKESK. This CDR3 has 15 residues.

The chain is built from TRBV25-1 and TRBJ1-6, with D uncertain. This CDR3 contains 14 residues. Germline V gene lookup returns CDR1 MGHDK and CDR2 SYGVNS. Trimming removed 4 bases from V and 9 bases from J, with 13 bases in between. CDR3 residues: CASSAGYEVSPLHF. CDR3 bases: TGTGCCAGCAGTGCGGGGTACGAGGTTTCACCCCTCCACTTT. Drawing the rest from reference TRBV25-1 and TRBJ1-6, the complete variable domain is EADIYQTPRYLVIGTGKKITLECSQTMGHDKMYWYQQDPGMELHLIHYSYGVNSTEKGDLSSESTVSRIRTEHFPLTLESARPSHTSQYLCASSAGYEVSPLHFGNGTRLTVT.

The sample holds a few counts of this clone. This sequence joins TRBV7-8 and TRBJ1-5; D remains ambiguous. Trimming shortened V by 4 bases and J by 7 bases, and 11 bases separated the two germline ends. The CDR3 is 13 amino acids. Germline V gene lookup returns CDR1 SGHVS and CDR2 FQNEAQ. The CDR3 DNA reads as TGTGCCAGCAGCTCCCTTCCGGAGCAGCCCCAGCATTTT. It encodes CASSSLPEQPQHF.

The chain is built from TRBV28 and TRBJ1-2, with D hard to call. The CDR3 consists of 12 residues. The germline gives CDR1 MDHEN, CDR2 SYDVKM. With 5 bases removed from V and 8 bases from J, the gap between germline ends came to 12 bases. The CDR3 region is CASSAYPGGYTF. DNA of the CDR3: TGTGCCAGCAGTGCGTACCCGGGGGGCTACACCTTC.

The rearrangement uses TRBV3-1 (or the pseudogene TRBV3-2) and TRBJ1-1, with D perhaps matching TRBD1 (5 bases). Between the trimmed V and J ends, which lost 3 bases and 7 bases, there was a span of 15 bases. Germline V gives CDR1 LGHDT, CDR2 YNNKEL (reference sequence). There are 14 residues in the CDR3. The CDR3 region has the DNA TGTGCCAGCAGCCAGGAGGGGAGGACTAATGAAGCTTTCTTT. It yields the protein CASSQEGRTNEAFF.

The chain couples TRBV28 to TRBJ1-2; D possibly corresponds to TRBD1 (5 bases). CDR1 and CDR2 (germline): MDHEN, SYDVKM. Trimming took 6 bases from V and 4 from J, leaving 18 bases between them. This CDR3 region has 15 residues. CDR3 DNA: TGTGCCAGCAGACTCGAGACAGCCGCCTCCTATGGCTACACCTTC. It is translated as CASRLETAASYGYTF.

The J gene is TRBJ2-1, the V gene TRBV7-6, with D unresolved. CDR3 size: 17 residues. Trimming shortened V by 5 bases and J by 5 bases, and 22 bases separated the two germline ends. Germline V lookup: CDR1 SGHVS, CDR2 FNYEAQ. For the CDR3, the DNA is TGTGCCAGCAGCGTATACTCCTACGGTAGAATCCACAATGAGCAGTTCTTC. Amino acid sequence: CASSVYSYGRIHNEQFF. Based on the CDR3 plus reference TRBV7-6 and TRBJ2-1, the full variable domain is GAGVSQSPRYKVTKRGQDVALRCDPISGHVSLYWYRQALGQGPEFLTYFNYEAQQDKSGLPNDRFSAERPEGSISTLTIQRTEQRDSAMYRCASSVYSYGRIHNEQFFGPGTRLTVL.

This clone was observed a few times. V and J are TRBV2 and TRBJ1-5; no clear D. Germline-derived CDR1 and CDR2 are SNHLY and FYNNEI. The length of the CDR3 is 14 residues. Trimming removed 6 bases at V and 4 bases at J, with 13 bases between. DNA of the CDR3: TGTGCCAGCAGATGGACGGGAGGGAATCAGCCCCAGCATTTT. Its translation is CASRWTGGNQPQHF.

This chain uses TRBV5-1 with TRBJ1-3, with TRBD1 identical over 9 bases. Looked up from germline, CDR1 is SGHRS and CDR2 is YFSETQ. There are 16 residues in the CDR3. The trim removed 4 bases at V and 3 bases at J, leaving 8 bases unmatched. The DNA of the CDR3 is TGCGCCAGCAGCCACGGCCGGGACAGGGTTGGAAACACCATATATTTT. This gives the protein CASSHGRDRVGNTIYF.